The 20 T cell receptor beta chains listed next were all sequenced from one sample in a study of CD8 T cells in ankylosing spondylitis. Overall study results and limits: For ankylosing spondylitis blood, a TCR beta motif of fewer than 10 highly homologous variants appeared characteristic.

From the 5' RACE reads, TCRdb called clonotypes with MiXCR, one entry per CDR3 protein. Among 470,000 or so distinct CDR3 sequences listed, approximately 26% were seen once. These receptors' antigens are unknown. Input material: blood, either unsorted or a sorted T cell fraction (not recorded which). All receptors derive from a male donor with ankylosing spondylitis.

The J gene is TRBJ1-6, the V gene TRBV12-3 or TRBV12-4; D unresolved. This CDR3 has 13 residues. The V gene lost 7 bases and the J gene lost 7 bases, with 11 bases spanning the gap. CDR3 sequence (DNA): TGTGCCAGCATCCGGGTCCTAAATTCACCCCTCCACTTT. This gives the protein CASIRVLNSPLHF.

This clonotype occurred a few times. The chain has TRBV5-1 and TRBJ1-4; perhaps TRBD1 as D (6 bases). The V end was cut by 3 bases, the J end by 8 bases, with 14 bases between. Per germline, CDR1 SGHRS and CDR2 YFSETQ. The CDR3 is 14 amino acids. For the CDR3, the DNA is TGCGCCAGCAGCTCCAAAAGGGGGGACGAAAAACTGTTTTTT. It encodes CASSSKRGDEKLFF.

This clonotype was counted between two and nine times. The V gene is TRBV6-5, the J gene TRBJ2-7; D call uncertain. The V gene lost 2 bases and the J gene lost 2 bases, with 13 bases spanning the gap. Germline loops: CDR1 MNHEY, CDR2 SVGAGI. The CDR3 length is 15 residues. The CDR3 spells CASSYDRSRPYEQYF. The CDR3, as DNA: TGTGCCAGCAGTTACGATCGGTCCAGACCCTACGAGCAGTACTTC.

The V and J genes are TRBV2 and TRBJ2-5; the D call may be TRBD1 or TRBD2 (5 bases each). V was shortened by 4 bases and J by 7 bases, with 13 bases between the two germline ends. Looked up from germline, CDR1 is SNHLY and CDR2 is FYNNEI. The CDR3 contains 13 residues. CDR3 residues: CASSGAIGGTQYF. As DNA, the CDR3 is TGTGCCAGCAGTGGAGCCATTGGGGGGACCCAGTACTTC.

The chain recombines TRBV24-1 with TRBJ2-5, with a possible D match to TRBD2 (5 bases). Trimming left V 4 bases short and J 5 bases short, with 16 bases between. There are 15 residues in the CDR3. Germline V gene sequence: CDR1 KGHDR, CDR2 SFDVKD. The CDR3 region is CATSDPRGHSETQYF. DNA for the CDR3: TGTGCCACCAGTGACCCCCGCGGGCACTCGGAGACCCAGTACTTC.

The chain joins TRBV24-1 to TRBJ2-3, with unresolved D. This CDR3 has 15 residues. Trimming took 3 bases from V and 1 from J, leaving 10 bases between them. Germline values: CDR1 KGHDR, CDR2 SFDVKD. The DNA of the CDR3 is TGTGCCACCAGTGATCCCCACACAGGCACAGATACGCAGTATTTT. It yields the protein CATSDPHTGTDTQYF.

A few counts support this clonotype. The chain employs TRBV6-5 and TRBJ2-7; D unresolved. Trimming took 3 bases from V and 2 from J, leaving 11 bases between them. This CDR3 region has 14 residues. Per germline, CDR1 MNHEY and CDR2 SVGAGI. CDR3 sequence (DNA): TGTGCCAGCAGTTATGCCGGCACCACCTACGAGCAGTACGTC. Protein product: CASSYAGTTYEQYV.

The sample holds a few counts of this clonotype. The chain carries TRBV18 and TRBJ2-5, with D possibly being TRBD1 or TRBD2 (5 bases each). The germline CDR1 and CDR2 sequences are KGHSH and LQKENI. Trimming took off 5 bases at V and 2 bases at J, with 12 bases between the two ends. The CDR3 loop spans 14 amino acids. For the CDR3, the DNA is TGTGCCAGCTCATCCGGGACGGATCAAGAGACCCAGTACTTC. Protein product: CASSSGTDQETQYF. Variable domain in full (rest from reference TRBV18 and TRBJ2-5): NAGVMQNPRHLVRRRGQEARLRCSPMKGHSHVYWYRQLPEEGLKFMVYLQKENIIDESGMPKERFSAEFPKEGPSILRIQQVVRGDSAAYFCASSSGTDQETQYFGPGTRLLVL.

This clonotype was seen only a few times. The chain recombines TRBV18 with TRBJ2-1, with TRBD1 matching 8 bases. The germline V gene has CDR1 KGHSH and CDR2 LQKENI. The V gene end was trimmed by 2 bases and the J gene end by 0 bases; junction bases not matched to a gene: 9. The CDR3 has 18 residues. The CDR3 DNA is TGTGCCAGCTCACCATGGGACAGGAGCTATGGCTCCTACAATGAGCAGTTCTTC. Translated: CASSPWDRSYGSYNEQFF.

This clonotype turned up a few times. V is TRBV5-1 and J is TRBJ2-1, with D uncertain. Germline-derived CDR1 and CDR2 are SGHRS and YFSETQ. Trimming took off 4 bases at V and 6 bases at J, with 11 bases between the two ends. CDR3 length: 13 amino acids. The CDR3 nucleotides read TGCGCCAGCAGCCAGGACCCTACCAATGAGCAGTTCTTC. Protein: CASSQDPTNEQFF.

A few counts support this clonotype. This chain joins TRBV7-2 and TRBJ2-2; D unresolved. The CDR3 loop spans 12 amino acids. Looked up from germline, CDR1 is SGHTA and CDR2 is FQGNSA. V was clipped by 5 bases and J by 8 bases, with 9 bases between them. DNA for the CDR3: TGTGCCAGCAGCCCAAGGCCTGGGGAGCTGTTTTTT. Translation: CASSPRPGELFF.

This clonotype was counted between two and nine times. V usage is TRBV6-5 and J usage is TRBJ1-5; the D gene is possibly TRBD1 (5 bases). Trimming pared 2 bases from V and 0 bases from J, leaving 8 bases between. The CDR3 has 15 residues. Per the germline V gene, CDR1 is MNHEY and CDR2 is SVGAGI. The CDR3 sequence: CASSYDDSSNQPQHF. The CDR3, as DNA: TGTGCCAGCAGTTACGATGACAGTAGCAATCAGCCCCAGCATTTT.

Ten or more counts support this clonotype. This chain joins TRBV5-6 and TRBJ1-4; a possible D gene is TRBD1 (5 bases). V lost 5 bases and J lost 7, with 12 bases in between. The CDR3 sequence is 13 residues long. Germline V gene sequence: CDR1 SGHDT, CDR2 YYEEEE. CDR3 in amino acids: CASRREGREKLFF. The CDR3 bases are TGTGCCAGCAGACGGGAGGGACGTGAAAAACTGTTTTTT.

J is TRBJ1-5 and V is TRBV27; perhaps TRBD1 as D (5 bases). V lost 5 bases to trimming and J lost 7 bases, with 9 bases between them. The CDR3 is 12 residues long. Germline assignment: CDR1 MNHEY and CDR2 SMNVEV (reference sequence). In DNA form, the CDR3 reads TGTGCCAGCAGTCGGCCAGGGCAGCCCCAGCATTTT. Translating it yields CASSRPGQPQHF.

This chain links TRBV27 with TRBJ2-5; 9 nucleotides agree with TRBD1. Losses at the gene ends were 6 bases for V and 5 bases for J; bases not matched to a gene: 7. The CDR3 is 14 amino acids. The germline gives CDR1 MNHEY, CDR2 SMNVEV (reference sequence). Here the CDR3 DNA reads TGTGCCAGCAGAACCACAGGGGGCGCGGAGACCCAGTACTTC. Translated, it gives CASRTTGGAETQYF.

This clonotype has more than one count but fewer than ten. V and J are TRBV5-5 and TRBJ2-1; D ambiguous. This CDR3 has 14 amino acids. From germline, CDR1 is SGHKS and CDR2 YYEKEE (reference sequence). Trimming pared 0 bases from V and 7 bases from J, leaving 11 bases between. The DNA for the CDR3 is TGTGCCAGCAGCTTGGGGGTGACAAATAATGAGCAGTTCTTC. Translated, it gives CASSLGVTNNEQFF. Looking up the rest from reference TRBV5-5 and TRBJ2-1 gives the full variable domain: DAGVTQSPTHLIKTRGQQVTLRCSPISGHKSVSWYQQVLGQGPQFIFQYYEKEERGRGNFPDRFSARQFPNYSSELNVNALLLGDSALYLCASSLGVTNNEQFFGPGTRLTVL.

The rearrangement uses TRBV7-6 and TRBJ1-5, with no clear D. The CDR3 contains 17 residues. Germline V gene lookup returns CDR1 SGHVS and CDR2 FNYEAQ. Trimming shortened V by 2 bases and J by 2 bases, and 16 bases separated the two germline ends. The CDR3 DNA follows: TGTGCCAGCAGCTTACTTCCCCGGCCCGGGGGCAATCAGCCCCAGCATTTT. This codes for CASSLLPRPGGNQPQHF. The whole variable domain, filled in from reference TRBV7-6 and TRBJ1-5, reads GAGVSQSPRYKVTKRGQDVALRCDPISGHVSLYWYRQALGQGPEFLTYFNYEAQQDKSGLPNDRFSAERPEGSISTLTIQRTEQRDSAMYRCASSLLPRPGGNQPQHFGDGTRLSIL.

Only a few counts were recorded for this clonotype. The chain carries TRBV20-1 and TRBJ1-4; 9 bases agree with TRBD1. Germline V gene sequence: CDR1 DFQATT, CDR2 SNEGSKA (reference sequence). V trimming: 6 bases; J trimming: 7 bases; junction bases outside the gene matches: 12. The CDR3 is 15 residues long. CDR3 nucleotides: TGCAGTGCCAAATCGGACAGGGGTAATACTGAAAAACTGTTTTTT. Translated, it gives CSAKSDRGNTEKLFF.

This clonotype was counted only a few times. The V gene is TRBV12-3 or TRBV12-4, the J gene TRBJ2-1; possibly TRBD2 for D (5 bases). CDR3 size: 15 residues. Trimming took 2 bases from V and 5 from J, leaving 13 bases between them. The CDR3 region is CASSLIAPIHNEQFF. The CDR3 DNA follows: TGTGCCAGCAGTTTAATAGCGCCCATACACAATGAGCAGTTCTTC.

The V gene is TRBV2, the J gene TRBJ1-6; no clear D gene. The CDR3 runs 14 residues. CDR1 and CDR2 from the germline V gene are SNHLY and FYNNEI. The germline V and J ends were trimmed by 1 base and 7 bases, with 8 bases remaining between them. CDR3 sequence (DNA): TGTGCCAGCAGTGAAGGTCGGGTCAATTCACCCCTCCACTTT. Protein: CASSEGRVNSPLHF.